Reported below is one T cell receptor (beta chain). Its specificity is unknown. The sample originates from a study of TIL therapy for anti-PD-1-resistant metastatic lung cancer. Background on the study: Most patients had lung adenocarcinoma.

Whole-study findings and limits: Many TIL product clones were absent from baseline tumor, suggesting clonal contraction.

Time point of the sample: pre-treatment sample, taken before nivolumab and TIL therapy. Most excised metastases sampled were pleural nodules or supraclavicular lymph nodes. The libraries were made with immunoSEQ v3. Libraries were sequenced to approximately 2 million read pairs (survey) or roughly 4.5-6 million (deep). This table comes from immunoSEQ multiplex PCR, and its TCRdb copy is limited to in-frame clones, with some not included. Altogether around 2,000 clones are present, over 65% being singletons, with the ten largest covering around 8%. J gave up 4 bases and V 9 bases, and 9 bases lay outside the gene matches. The CDR3 contains 15 residues. The germline gives CDR1 ENHRY, CDR2 SYGVKD.

This chain connects TRBV10-3 to TRBJ2-1; 10 bases match TRBD2. The sample here was tumor tissue, taken at baseline. This clonotype originated in a person between 30 and 80 years old with non-small cell lung cancer. The CDR3 DNA reads TGTGCCATTGCATCCGGGACTAGCGTTTACAATGAGCAGTTCTTC. Protein sequence: CAIASGTSVYNEQFF.